The entry below describes one TCR beta chain. Its antigen is unknown. Sequencing used immunoSEQ multiplex PCR; TCRdb keeps in-frame clones, though not all of them. This sample has about 28,000 clones, with around 80% found just once. Time point indicated: cycle 4 day 1 (C4D1), after less than seven weeks of nivolumab. All patients experienced relapse after autologous stem cell transplantation, and brentuximab vedotin exposure was variable. This sample was included in a study of PD-1 blockade in classical Hodgkin lymphoma. Study-wide findings and caveats: Those achieving complete response showed baseline diversity like newly diagnosed patients. At baseline, newly diagnosed patients reportedly showed less TCR diversity than healthy donors. By cycle point C4D1, TCR diversity had risen significantly in CD4+ cells (but not CD8+ cells).

The germline CDR1 and CDR2 sequences are SNHLY and FYNNEI. This CDR3 region has 17 residues. Trimming took 2 bases from V and 2 from J; bases not matched to a gene: 10. This clonotype was sampled from a human donor with classical Hodgkin lymphoma. This chain joins TRBV2 and TRBJ2-7; 9 bases match TRBD2. The material was peripheral blood mononuclear cells (PBMCs), obtained before the fourth cycle of nivolumab. The CDR3 DNA is TGTGCCAGCAGTGAAAGGAGGGTCCTAGCGGGGCCCTACGAGCAGTACTTC. It is translated as CASSERRVLAGPYEQYF. Filled out from reference TRBV2 and TRBJ2-7, the complete variable domain reads EPEVTQTPSHQVTQMGQEVILRCVPISNHLYFYWYRQILGQKVEFLVSFYNNEISEKSEIFDDQFSVERPDGSNFTLKIRSTKLEDSAMYFCASSERRVLAGPYEQYFGPGTRLTVT.